This TCR beta chain was captured in a study of Tregs in tolerant kidney transplant recipients. Study overall: The nonmyeloablative bone marrow transplants came from related graft donors, with transient mixed chimerism.

Clones were read by immunoSEQ multiplex PCR, and TCRdb kept only the in-frame ones, dropping some. This table holds around 63,000 clones, approximately 85% found once. There are 13 residues in the CDR3. Germline V lookup: CDR1 MNHNS, CDR2 SASEGT. Trimming pared 4 bases from V and 12 bases from J, leaving 16 bases between. A remark on this clone: Its matching antigen is unknown.

Whole-study results and caveats: The small number of patients limits these findings pending further validation. For some patients, primers changed over time, blocking nucleotide-level comparison.

CD4+CD25+CD127- Tregs, CD4+CD25- non-Tregs, CD4 and CD8 cells were sorted. The chain employs TRBV6-1 and TRBJ2-1; perhaps D is TRBD1 or TRBD2 (5 bases each). This sample comprised Tregs from blood, obtained before the transplant. The receptor's source is a human donor who received a combined kidney and bone marrow transplant. The CDR3 region is CASSGVEGRTQFF. As DNA, the CDR3 is TGTGCCAGCAGTGGGGTAGAGGGACGAACGCAGTTCTTC.